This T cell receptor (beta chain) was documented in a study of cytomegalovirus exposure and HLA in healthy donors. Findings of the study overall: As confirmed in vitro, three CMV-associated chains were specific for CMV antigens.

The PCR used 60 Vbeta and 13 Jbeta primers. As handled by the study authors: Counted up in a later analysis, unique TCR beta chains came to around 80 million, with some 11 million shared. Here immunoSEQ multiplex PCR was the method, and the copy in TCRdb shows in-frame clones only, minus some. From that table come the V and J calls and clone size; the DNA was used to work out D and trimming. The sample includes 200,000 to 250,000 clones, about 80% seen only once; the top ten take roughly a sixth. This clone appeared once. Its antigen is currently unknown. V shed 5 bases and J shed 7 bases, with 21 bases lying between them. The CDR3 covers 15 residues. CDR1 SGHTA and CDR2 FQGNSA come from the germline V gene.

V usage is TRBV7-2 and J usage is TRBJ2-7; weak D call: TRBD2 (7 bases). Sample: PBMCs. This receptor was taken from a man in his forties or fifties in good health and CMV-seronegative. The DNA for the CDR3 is TGTGCCAGCAGCCCACGAATGGGCGGGGGCGAGGAGCAGTACTTC. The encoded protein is CASSPRMGGGEEQYF.